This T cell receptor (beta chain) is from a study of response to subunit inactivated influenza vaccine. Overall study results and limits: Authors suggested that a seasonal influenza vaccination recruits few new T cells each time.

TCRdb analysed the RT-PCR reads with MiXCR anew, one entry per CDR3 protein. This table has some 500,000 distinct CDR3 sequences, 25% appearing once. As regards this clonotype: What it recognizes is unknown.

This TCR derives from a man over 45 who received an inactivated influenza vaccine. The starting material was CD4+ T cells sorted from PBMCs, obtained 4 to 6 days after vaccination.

CDR3 DNA sequence: TGTGCCAGCAGCGTAGTGAACGGGGAGCTGTTTTTT. Its protein product is CASSVVNGELFF. This chain links TRBV9 with TRBJ2-2; D is undetermined. The germline V gene has CDR1 SGDLS and CDR2 YYNGEE. V shed 0 bases and J shed 7 bases, with 4 bases lying between them. This CDR3 spans 12 amino acids.